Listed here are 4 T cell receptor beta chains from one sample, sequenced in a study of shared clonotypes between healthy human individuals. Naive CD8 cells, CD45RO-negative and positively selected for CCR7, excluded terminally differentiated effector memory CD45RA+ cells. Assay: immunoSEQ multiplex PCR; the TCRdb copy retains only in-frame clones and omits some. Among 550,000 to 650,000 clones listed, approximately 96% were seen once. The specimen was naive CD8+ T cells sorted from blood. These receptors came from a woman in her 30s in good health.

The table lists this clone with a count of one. CDR3 amino acids: CASSPEADTDTQYF. The CDR3 region has the DNA TGTGCCAGCTCACCAGAAGCCGACACAGATACGCAGTATTTT. This chain links TRBV18 with TRBJ2-3; D uncertain. V was trimmed by 2 bases and J by 2 bases, leaving 8 bases between them. Germline CDR1 KGHSH, CDR2 LQKENI. The CDR3 is made up of 14 amino acids.

This chain's CDR3 is CASSDGDSNTEAFF. Here the CDR3 DNA reads TGTGCCAGCAGTGACGGGGACAGTAACACTGAAGCTTTCTTT. The chain links TRBV9 to TRBJ1-1; TRBD1 aligns across 7 bases. Germline lookup yields CDR1 SGDLS and CDR2 YYNGEE. The CDR3 extends over 14 amino acids. V shed 5 bases, J shed 2 bases, and the junction held 6 bases outside the gene matches.

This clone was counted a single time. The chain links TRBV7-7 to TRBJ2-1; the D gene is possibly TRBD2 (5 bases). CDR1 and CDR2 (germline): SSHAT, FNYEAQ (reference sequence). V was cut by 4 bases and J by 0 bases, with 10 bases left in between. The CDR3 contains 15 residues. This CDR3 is CASSSGISSYNEQFF. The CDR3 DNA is TGTGCCAGCAGCTCGGGAATAAGCTCCTACAATGAGCAGTTCTTC.

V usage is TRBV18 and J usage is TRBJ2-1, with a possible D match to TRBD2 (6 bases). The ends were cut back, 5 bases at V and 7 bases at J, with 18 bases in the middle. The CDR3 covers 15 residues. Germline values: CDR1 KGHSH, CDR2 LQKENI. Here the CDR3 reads CASSNPGLARNEQFF. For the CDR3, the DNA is TGTGCCAGCTCAAACCCGGGACTGGCCAGAAATGAGCAGTTCTTC.